This T cell receptor beta chain was sequenced during a study of blood T cell repertoires in COVID-19. On the study more broadly: There were acute and convalescent COVID-19 samples, and they came from the United States, Italy and Spain. The analysed material was cDNA or gDNA that came from T cells, B-cell-depleted T cells, or PBMCs.

Original handling: Nucleated cell counts were estimated from reference gene primer amplification. TCRdb's table, derived via immunoSEQ multiplex PCR, lists solely in-frame clones and lacks some. V, J and clone size are taken as reported in that table, and D and trimming were inferred from the DNA itself. Of tens of thousands of clones detected, about 70% appear once; the ten largest clones hold 50% to 75%. After removal of 7 bases from V and 0 bases from J, the junction contained 11 bases not matched to a gene. Germline CDR1 reads SEHNR; CDR2 reads FQNEAQ (reference sequence). The CDR3 loop spans 17 amino acids.

The sequence was obtained from a man older than 75 with acute or convalescent COVID-19. The chain uses TRBV7-9 and TRBJ2-3; TRBD2 matches 9 bases. Source material: peripheral blood. The CDR3 spells CASTPSVTSGSTDTQYF. The CDR3 DNA is TGTGCCAGCACCCCCTCGGTTACTAGCGGGAGCACAGATACGCAGTATTTT.